This is a list of T cell receptor beta chains from one sample in a study of cytomegalovirus exposure and HLA in healthy donors. TCRdb's table, derived via immunoSEQ multiplex PCR, lists solely in-frame clones and lacks some. The sample has over 100,000 clones, just under 95% seen once; the top ten hold 0.7% to 0.9%. Source material: PBMCs. These receptors originate from a woman aged 18-29 years in good health and CMV-seronegative. CDR3s include the opening cysteine and the closing phenylalanine or tryptophan. A D gene is named only where the DNA matches it firmly. Clone size is given for some rows only: seen once, a few or many times, or a class if the clone is expanded.

>TRBJ2-5|TRBV5-1|once|-
TGCGCCAGCAGCCCCAGACAGCAGTCAGGGCAAGAGACCCAGTACTTC
CASSPRQQSGQETQYF
>TRBJ2-7|TRBV19|-|TRBD2
TGTGCCAGTAGTATCGGGCTCGCTTTGGCGGGAGGCCCACAGTACTTC
CASSIGLALAGGPQYF
>TRBJ1-1|TRBV6-1|-|-
TGTGCCAGCCTTGGACAGAGACGGATGAACACTGAAGCTTTCTTT
CASLGQRRMNTEAFF
>TRBJ2-3|TRBV21-1|-|-
TGTGCCAGCAGCAAAACAGAAATCGGTCGCACTAGACCAGATACGCAGTATTTT
CASSKTEIGRTRPDTQYF
>TRBJ1-5|TRBV30|-|-
TGTGCCTGGAGTGGTGTGTCTGGCAATCAGCCCCAGCATTTT
CAWSGVSGNQPQHF
>TRBJ2-3|TRBV5-1|-|TRBD2
TGCGCCAGCAGAAACGTCGGGACTAGCGGGAGGGCCGCGCGGACAGATACGCAGTATTTT
CASRNVGTSGRAARTDTQYF
>TRBJ2-7|TRBV2|-|TRBD1
TGTGCCAGCACGGGAACAGGGGGATCCTACGAGCAGTACTTC
CASTGTGGSYEQYF
>TRBJ2-7|TRBV18|-|-
TGTGCCAGCTCACCGGGGGGCTACGAGCAGTACTTC
CASSPGGYEQYF
>TRBJ2-1|TRBV7-6|-|-
TGTGCCAGCAGCTTAACGGGGGGCTTCGATGAGCAGTTCTTC
CASSLTGGFDEQFF
>TRBJ2-3|TRBV5-1|-|TRBD2
TGCGCCAGCAGCTTGGACTCTAGCGGGGGGGCAGATACGCAGTATTTT
CASSLDSSGGADTQYF
>TRBJ1-4|TRBV2|-|-
TGTGCCAGCAGCGCGAGAGGCAGGGGTAGCGAAAAACTGTTTTTT
CASSARGRGSEKLFF
>TRBJ2-3|TRBV9|-|-
TGTGCCAGCAGCGTAATCGGAGTTAGCACAGATACGCAGTATTTT
CASSVIGVSTDTQYF
>TRBJ2-2|TRBV5-4|-|-
TGTGCCAGCAGCTTGGGGGGGCCCACCGGGGAGCTGTTTTTT
CASSLGGPTGELFF
>TRBJ2-1|TRBV23-1|-|TRBD2
TGCGCCAGCAGTCAATCGGGACTAGCGGGAGGGGGGGGCAATGAGCAGTTCTTC
CASSQSGLAGGGGNEQFF
>TRBJ1-2|TRBV7-2|-|TRBD1
TGTGCCAGCAGCACTGGGACAGGTGGCTCGTCCCTTTTCTTC
CASSTGTGGSSLFF
>TRBJ1-1|TRBV9|-|-
TGTGCCAGCAGCATCCACGACACCCTTTACACTGAAGCTTTCTTT
CASSIHDTLYTEAFF
>TRBJ1-5|TRBV19|-|TRBD1
TGTGCCAGTAGTATACGTGACAGGGGGATGGGAAGCAATCAGCCCCAGCATTTT
CASSIRDRGMGSNQPQHF
>TRBJ2-1|TRBV6-5|-|-
TGTGCCAGCAGTTTGACAGAATACAATGAGCAGTTCTTC
CASSLTEYNEQFF
>TRBJ2-2|TRBV2|-|-
TGTGCCAGCAGTGAATTGGGGGCCCGAAACACCGGGGAGCTGTTTTTT
CASSELGARNTGELFF
>TRBJ1-1|TRBV30|few|-
TGTGCCTGGAGGGGCCGGACAGCGAAAACTGAAGCTTTCTTT
CAWRGRTAKTEAFF
>TRBJ2-7|TRBV6-5|-|-
TGTGCCAGCAGTTCCCCCACAGCCCCCTACGAGCAGTACTTC
CASSSPTAPYEQYF
>TRBJ2-1|TRBV5-1|-|-
TGCGCCAGCAACAGAGTGGATGAGCAGTTCTTC
CASNRVDEQFF
>TRBJ2-6|TRBV14|-|TRBD1
TGTGCCAGCAGCCAAACAGGGGGCCCGGGTGGGGCCAACGTCCTGACTTTC
CASSQTGGPGGANVLTF
>TRBJ1-4|TRBV5-4|-|TRBD1
TGTGCCAGCAGCTTGGCCGGGACAGCTAATGAAAAACTGTTTTTT
CASSLAGTANEKLFF
>TRBJ1-1|TRBV30|-|-
TGTGCCTGGAGTGTAGCGGGGTACACTGAAGCTTTCTTT
CAWSVAGYTEAFF
>TRBJ2-7|TRBV7-6|-|TRBD2
TGTGCCAGCAGCAGTCGGGGGGGTCCTACCCTCTACGAGCAGTACTTC
CASSSRGGPTLYEQYF
>TRBJ1-2|TRBV6-5|-|TRBD1
TGTGCCAGCAGGGAGGGACAGCACTATGGCTACACCTTC
CASREGQHYGYTF
>TRBJ1-1|TRBV25-1|-|-
TGTGCCGCAGGGGAGAACACTGAAGCTTTCTTT
CAAGENTEAFF
>TRBJ2-7|TRBV5-4|few|TRBD2
TGTGCCAGCAGCATTAGCGGGGGGCCATCCTACGAGCAGTACTTC
CASSISGGPSYEQYF
>TRBJ1-2|TRBV15|once|-
TGTGCCACCAGCAGAGCCAAAGGTATGGGTAGCTCCGGAGGGGGCTACACCTTC
CATSRAKGMGSSGGGYTF
>TRBJ1-1|TRBV9|-|-
TGTGCCAGCAGCGGACAGGCTGGAGAAGCTTTCTTT
CASSGQAGEAFF
>TRBJ2-7|TRBV5-1|-|-
TGCGCCAGCAGCCGAGGACTGGAGGGCTACGAGCAGTACTTC
CASSRGLEGYEQYF
>TRBJ2-3|TRBV5-1|-|TRBD2
TGCGCCAGCAGAGGGACTAGCGGGGGGAATGTAGGGACAGATACGCAGTATTTT
CASRGTSGGNVGTDTQYF
>TRBJ2-2|TRBV6-1|once|TRBD2
TGTGCCAGCAGTGAAAGGGCGGGAGGGCCCGGTACCGGGGAGCTGTTTTTT
CASSERAGGPGTGELFF
>TRBJ2-3|TRBV7-9|-|-
TGTGCCAGCAGCAGTCAGGGTCAGGCCTCAGATACGCAGTATTTT
CASSSQGQASDTQYF
>TRBJ1-2|TRBV5-1|-|-
TGCGCCAGCAGCCCGTTAGGGGGGGACGCTAACTATGGCTACACCTTC
CASSPLGGDANYGYTF
>TRBJ1-4|TRBV2|-|TRBD1
TGTGCCAGCACCTGGACAGGCGAAAAACTGTTTTTT
CASTWTGEKLFF
>TRBJ2-3|TRBV5-4|-|-
TGTGCCAGCAGCCGGGTGGCCGGAGCTGACACAGATACGCAGTATTTT
CASSRVAGADTDTQYF
>TRBJ1-5|TRBV7-3|-|-
TGTGCCAGCAGCTTAGGGCGGGGCAATCAGCCCCAGCATTTT
CASSLGRGNQPQHF
>TRBJ1-2|TRBV11-2|-|TRBD1
TGTGCCAGCAGCCTGGGACAGGATTATGGCTACACCTTC
CASSLGQDYGYTF
>TRBJ1-3|TRBV16|-|-
TGTGCCAGCAGCCAATTGAGCGGCGGCTCTGGAAACACCATATATTTT
CASSQLSGGSGNTIYF
>TRBJ2-3|TRBV6-6|-|-
TGTGCCAGCAGTTACCAGGCAGATACGCAGTATTTT
CASSYQADTQYF
>TRBJ2-7|TRBV29-1|-|TRBD1
TGCAGCGTTGAGGGACAGGGGGCTAACTACGAGCAGTACTTC
CSVEGQGANYEQYF
>TRBJ1-1|TRBV5-1|-|TRBD1
TGCGCCAGCAGCTTGGCCGTCCACGGACAGGCGAACACTGAAGCTTTCTTT
CASSLAVHGQANTEAFF